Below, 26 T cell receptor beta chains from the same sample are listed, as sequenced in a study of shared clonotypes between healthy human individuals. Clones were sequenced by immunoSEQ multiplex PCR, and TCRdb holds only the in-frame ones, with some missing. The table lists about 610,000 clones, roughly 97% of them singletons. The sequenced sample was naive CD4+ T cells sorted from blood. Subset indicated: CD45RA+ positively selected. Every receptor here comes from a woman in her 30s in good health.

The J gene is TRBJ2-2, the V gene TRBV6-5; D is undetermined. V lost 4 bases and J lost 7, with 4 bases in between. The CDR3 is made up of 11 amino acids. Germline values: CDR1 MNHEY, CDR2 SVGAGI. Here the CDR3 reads CASSSDGELFF. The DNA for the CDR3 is TGTGCCAGCAGTTCAGACGGGGAGCTGTTTTTT.

DNA of the CDR3: TGCGCCAGCAGCTTGCATGGGTCCCTTCGCGGGAGGACCTACGAGCAGTACTTC. Its protein is CASSLHGSLRGRTYEQYF. The chain employs TRBV5-1 and TRBJ2-7; TRBD2 agrees at 8 bases. V lost 1 base, J lost 2 bases, and 14 bases stayed unmatched. Germline CDR1 SGHRS, CDR2 YFSETQ. This CDR3 has 18 amino acids.

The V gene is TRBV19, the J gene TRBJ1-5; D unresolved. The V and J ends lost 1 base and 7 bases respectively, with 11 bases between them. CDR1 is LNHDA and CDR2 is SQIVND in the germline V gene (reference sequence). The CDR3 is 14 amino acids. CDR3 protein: CASSIGRVRQPQHF. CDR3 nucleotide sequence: TGTGCCAGTAGTATAGGTCGGGTCAGACAGCCCCAGCATTTT.

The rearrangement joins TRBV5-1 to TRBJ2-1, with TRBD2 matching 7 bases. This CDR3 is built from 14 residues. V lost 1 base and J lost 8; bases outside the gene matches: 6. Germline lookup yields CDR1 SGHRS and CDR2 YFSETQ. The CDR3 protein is CASSLSAGVDEQFF. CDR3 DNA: TGCGCCAGCAGCTTGAGTGCGGGAGTGGATGAGCAGTTCTTC.

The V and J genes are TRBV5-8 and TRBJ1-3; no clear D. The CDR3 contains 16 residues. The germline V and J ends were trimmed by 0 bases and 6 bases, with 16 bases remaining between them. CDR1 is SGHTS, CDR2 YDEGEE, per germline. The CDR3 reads CASSLVVRVEENTIYF. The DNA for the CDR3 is TGTGCCAGCAGCTTGGTGGTAAGGGTGGAAGAAAACACCATATATTTT.

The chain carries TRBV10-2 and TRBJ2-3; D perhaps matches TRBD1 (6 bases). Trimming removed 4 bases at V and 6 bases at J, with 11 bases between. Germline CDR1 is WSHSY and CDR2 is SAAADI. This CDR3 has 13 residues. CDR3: CASSGGPVDTQYF. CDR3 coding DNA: TGCGCCAGCAGTGGGGGGCCGGTGGATACGCAGTATTTT.

The CDR3 region is CASRLGLAGSTDTQYF. The CDR3 coding sequence is TGTGCCAGCAGGCTGGGACTAGCGGGAAGCACAGATACGCAGTATTTT. The rearrangement uses TRBV7-8 and TRBJ2-3; 13 nucleotides align to TRBD2. This CDR3 contains 16 residues. In germline, CDR1 is SGHVS, CDR2 FQNEAQ. J lost 0 bases, V lost 6 bases, and 3 bases had no gene match.

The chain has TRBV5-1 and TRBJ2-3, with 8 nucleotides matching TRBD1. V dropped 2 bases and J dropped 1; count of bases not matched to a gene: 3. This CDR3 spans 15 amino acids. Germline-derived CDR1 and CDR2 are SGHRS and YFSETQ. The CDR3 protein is CASSFVQGGTDTQYF. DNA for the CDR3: TGCGCCAGCAGCTTCGTACAGGGGGGCACAGATACGCAGTATTTT.

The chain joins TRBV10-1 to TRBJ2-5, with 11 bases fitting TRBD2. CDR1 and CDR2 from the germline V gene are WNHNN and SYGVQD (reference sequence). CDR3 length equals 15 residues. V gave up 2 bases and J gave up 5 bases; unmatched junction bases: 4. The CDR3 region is CASSEASGRPETQYF. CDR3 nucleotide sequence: TGCGCCAGCAGTGAGGCTAGCGGGAGGCCGGAGACCCAGTACTTC.

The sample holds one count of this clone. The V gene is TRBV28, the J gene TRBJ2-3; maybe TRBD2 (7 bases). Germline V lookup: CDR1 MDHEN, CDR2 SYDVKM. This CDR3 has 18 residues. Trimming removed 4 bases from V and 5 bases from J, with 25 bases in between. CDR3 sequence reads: CASSSPLGGGAMGDTQYF. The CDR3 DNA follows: TGTGCCAGCAGTTCCCCCCTCGGCGGGGGCGCCATGGGAGATACGCAGTATTTT.

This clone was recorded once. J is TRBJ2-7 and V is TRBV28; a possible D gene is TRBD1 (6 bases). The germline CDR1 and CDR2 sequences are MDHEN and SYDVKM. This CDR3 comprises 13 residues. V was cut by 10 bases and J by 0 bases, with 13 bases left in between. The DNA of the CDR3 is TGTGCCACTCAGGGGTCAGTCTCCTACGAGCAGTACTTC. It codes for CATQGSVSYEQYF.

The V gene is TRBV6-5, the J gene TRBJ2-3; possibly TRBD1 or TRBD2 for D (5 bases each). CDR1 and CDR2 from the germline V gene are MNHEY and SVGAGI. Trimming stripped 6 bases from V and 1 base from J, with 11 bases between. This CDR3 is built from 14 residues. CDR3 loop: CASSNRDGTDTQYF. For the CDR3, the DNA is TGTGCCAGCAGCAACCGGGACGGCACAGATACGCAGTATTTT.

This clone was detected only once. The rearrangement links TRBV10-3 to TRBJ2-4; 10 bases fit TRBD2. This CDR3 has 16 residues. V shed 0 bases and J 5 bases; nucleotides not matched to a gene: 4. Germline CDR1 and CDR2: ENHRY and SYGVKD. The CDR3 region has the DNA TGTGCCATCAGTGAGTCTGGAGGACTAGCGGAAAACATTCAGTACTTC. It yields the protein CAISESGGLAENIQYF.

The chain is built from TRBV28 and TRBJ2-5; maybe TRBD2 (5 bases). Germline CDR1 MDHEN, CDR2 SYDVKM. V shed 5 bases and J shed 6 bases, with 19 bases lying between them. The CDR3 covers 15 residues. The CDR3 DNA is TGTGCCAGCAGTCCCCCCGCTCCACTAGGAAAGACCCAGTACTTC. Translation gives CASSPPAPLGKTQYF.

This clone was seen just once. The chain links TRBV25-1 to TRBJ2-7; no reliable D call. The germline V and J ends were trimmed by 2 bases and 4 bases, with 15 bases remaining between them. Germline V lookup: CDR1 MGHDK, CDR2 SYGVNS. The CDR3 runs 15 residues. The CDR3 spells CASSETQLGSYEQYF. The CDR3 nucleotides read TGTGCCAGCAGTGAAACCCAACTTGGATCTTACGAGCAGTACTTC.

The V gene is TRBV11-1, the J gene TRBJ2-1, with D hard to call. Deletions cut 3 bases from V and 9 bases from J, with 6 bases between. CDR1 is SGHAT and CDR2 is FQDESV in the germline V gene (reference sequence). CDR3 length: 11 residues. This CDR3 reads CASSFRGEQFF. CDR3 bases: TGTGCCAGCAGCTTCCGAGGTGAGCAGTTCTTC.

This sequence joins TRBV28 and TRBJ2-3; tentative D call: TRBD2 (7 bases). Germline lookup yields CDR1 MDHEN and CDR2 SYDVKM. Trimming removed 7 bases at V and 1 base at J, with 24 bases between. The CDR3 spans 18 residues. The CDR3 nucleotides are TGTGCCAGCACTACCATCAAGCAGGGAGGGGGGGGCACAGATACGCAGTATTTT. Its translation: CASTTIKQGGGGTDTQYF.

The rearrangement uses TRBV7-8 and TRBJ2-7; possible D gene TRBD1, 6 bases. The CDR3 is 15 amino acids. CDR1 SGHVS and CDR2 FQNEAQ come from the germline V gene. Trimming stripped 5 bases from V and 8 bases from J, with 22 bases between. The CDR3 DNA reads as TGTGCCAGCAGCGCCAGTCAGGGCAGGGGCAGGAAGCAGTACTTC. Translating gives CASSASQGRGRKQYF.

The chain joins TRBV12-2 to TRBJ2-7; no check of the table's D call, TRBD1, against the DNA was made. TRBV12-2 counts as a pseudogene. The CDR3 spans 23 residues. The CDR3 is CASLKYRRGVGERATQGGLEQYF. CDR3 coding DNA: TGTGCAAGTCTCAAGTACCGAAGAGGCGTCGGAGAAAGGGCGACACAGGGGGGGCTCGAGCAGTACTTC.

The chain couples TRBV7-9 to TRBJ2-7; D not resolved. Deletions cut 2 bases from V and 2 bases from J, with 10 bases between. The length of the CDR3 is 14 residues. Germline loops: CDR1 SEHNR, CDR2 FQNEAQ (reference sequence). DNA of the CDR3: TGTGCCAGCAGCTTAATTGGGATCCCCTACGAGCAGTACTTC. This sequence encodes CASSLIGIPYEQYF.

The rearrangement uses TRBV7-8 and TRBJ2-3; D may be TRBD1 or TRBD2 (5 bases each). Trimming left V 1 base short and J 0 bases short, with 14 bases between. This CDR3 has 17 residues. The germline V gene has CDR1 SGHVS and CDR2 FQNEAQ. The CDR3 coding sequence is TGTGCCAGCAGCTTAGTTTTATGGGGACCTAGCACAGATACGCAGTATTTT. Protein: CASSLVLWGPSTDTQYF.

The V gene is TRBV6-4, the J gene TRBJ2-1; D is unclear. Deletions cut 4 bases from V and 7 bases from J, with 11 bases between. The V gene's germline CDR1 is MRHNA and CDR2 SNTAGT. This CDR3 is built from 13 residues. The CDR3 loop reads CASSASGANEQFF. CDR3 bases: TGTGCCAGCAGTGCCTCTGGAGCGAATGAGCAGTTCTTC.

CDR3 sequence reads: CASSLFAGGLVDTQYF. DNA of the CDR3: TGTGCCAGCAGTTTATTTGCGGGAGGGCTGGTAGATACGCAGTATTTT. The chain links TRBV27 to TRBJ2-3; 9 positions agree with TRBD2. Germline V gene lookup returns CDR1 MNHEY and CDR2 SMNVEV (reference sequence). This CDR3 has 16 amino acids. The junction had 7 bases not matched to a gene; V was cut back by 1 base and J by 5 bases.

CDR3 sequence reads: CASSRSEQGLANYEQYF. CDR3 nucleotide sequence: TGCGCCAGCAGTCGATCAGAACAGGGACTAGCGAACTACGAGCAGTACTTC. The chain couples TRBV4-1 to TRBJ2-7; TRBD2 matches 10 bases. Germline values: CDR1 MGHRA, CDR2 YSYEKL. The CDR3 extends over 17 amino acids. With V trimmed by 6 bases and J by 3 bases, 14 bases remained unmatched.

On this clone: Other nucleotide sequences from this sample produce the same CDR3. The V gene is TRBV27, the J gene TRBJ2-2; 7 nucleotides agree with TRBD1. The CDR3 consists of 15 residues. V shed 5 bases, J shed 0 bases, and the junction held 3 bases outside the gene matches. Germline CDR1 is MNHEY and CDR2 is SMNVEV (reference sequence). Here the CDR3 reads CASSLQGANTGELFF. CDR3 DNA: TGTGCCAGCAGTCTTCAGGGGGCGAACACCGGGGAGCTGTTTTTT.

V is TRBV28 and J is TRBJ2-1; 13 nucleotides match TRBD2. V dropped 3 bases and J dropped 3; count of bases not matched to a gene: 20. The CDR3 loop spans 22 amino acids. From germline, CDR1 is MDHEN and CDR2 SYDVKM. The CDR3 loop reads CASSFRAGVRRTSGSLYNEQFF. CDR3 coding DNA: TGTGCCAGCAGTTTTAGGGCGGGGGTTAGACGGACTAGCGGGAGTCTCTACAATGAGCAGTTCTTC.